The following is a T cell receptor beta chain sequence with its context. Its antigen is still unknown. Time point specified: cycle 4 day 1 (C4D1), after six to seven weeks of nivolumab. Every one of the patients relapsed after autologous stem cell transplantation (brentuximab vedotin exposure was variable). Assay: immunoSEQ multiplex PCR; the TCRdb copy retains only in-frame clones and omits some. The sample has about 21,000 clones, more than 80% seen once. The record originates from a study of PD-1 blockade in classical Hodgkin lymphoma. Across the study: A 3 mg/kg intravenous dose of nivolumab was received by patients every 2 weeks. General study findings and limits: The diversity seen at baseline in complete responders resembled that of newly diagnosed patients. Sources of repertoire differences remain undefined, possibly disease activity or prior therapy.

Germline V gene lookup returns CDR1 SGHTA and CDR2 FQGNSA. The junction had 10 bases not matched to a gene; V was cut back by 2 bases and J by 7 bases. The CDR3 is 16 residues long. The rearrangement joins TRBV7-2 to TRBJ2-1; the match to TRBD1 covers 8 bases. The receptor was derived from a human donor with classical Hodgkin lymphoma. The sequencing here drew on peripheral blood mononuclear cells (PBMCs), taken before the fourth cycle of nivolumab. The DNA for the CDR3 is TGTGCCAGCAGCTTATCCGGACAGGGCGCCCTTAATGAGCAGTTCTTC. It encodes CASSLSGQGALNEQFF.